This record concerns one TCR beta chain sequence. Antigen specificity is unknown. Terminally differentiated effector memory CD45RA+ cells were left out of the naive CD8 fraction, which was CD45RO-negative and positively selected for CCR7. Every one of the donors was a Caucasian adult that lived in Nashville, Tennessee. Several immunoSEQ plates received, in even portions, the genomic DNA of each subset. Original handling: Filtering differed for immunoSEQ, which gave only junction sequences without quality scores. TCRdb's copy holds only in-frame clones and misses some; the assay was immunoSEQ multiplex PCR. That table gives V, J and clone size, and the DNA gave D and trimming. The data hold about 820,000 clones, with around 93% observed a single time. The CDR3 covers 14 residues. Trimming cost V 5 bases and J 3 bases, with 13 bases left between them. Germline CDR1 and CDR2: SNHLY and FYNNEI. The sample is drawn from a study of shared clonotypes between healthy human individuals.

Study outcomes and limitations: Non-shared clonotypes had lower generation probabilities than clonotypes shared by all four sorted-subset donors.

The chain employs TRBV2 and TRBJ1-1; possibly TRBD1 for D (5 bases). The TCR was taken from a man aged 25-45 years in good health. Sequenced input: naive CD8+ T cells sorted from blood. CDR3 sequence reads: CASSLGGLDTEAFF. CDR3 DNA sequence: TGTGCCAGCAGTTTGGGGGGTTTAGACACTGAAGCTTTCTTT.